This TCR beta chain was sequenced in a study of OX40 agonist ivuxolimab in advanced cancers. At the level of the study: Patients were roughly 83% male with ages roughly 20 to 90, mean approximately 55.

Of note for this clone: At one end the junction does not follow the germline gene, possibly because of a read error. Other nucleotide sequences from this sample produce the same CDR3.

Profiling relied on immunoSEQ multiplex PCR, and the TCRdb table lists in-frame clones only, not all of them. The sample records approximately 69,000 clones, approximately 88% being singletons. Sample: CD4+ or CD8+ T cells sorted from blood, taken in a trial of the OX40 agonist ivuxolimab. This TCR came from an adult with an advanced solid tumor such as melanoma, head and neck, liver or kidney cancer.

CDR3 region: CASSLQTGHPSF. The CDR3 DNA is TGTGCCAGCAGCTTGCAGACGGGCCACCCTTCCTTC. This chain joins TRBV7-2 and TRBJ1-2; no clear D gene. Germline V gives CDR1 SGHTA, CDR2 FQGNSA. The CDR3 loop spans 12 amino acids. Using reference TRBV7-2 and TRBJ1-2 for the parts outside the CDR3, the full variable domain is GAGVSQSPSNKVTEKGKDVELRCDPISGHTALYWYRQSLGQGLEFLIYFQGNSAPDKSGLPSDRFSAERTGGSVSTLTIQRTQQEDSAVYLCASSLQTGHPSFGSGTRLTVV.